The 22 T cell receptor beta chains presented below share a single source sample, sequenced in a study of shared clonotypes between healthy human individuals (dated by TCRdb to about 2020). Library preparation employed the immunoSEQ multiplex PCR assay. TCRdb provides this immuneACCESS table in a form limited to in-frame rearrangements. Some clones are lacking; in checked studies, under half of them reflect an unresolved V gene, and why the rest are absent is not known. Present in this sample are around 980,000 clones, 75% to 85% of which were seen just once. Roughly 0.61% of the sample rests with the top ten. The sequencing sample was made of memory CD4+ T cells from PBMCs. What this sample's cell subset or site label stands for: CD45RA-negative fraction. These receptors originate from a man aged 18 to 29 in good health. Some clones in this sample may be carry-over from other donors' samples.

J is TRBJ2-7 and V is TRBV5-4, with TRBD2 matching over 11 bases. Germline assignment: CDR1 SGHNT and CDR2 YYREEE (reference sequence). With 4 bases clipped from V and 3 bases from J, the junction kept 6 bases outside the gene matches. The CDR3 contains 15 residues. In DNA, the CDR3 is TGTGCCAGCAGCCCATCGACTAGCGGGGTCTACGAGCAGTACTTC. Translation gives CASSPSTSGVYEQYF.

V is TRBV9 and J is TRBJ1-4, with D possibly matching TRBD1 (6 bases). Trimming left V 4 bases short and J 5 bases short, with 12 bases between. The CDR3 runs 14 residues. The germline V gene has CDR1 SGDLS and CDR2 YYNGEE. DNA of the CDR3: TGTGCCAGCAGCCGGACAGCGATGAATGAAAAACTGTTTTTT. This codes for CASSRTAMNEKLFF.

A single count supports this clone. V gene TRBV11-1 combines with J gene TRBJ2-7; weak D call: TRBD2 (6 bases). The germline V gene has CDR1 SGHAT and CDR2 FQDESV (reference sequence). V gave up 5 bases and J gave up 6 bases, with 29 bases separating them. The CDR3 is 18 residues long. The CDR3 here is CASSPPLASRTKTCEQYF. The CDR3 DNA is TGTGCCAGCAGCCCCCCGCTAGCGTCAAGAACCAAGACATGCGAGCAGTACTTC.

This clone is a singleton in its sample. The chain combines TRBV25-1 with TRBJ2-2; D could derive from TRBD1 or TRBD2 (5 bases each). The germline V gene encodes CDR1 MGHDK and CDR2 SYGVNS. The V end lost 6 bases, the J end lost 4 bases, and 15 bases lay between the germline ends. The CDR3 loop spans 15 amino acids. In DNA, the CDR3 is TGTGCCAGCAGACCCGGGACCGAGTCCACCGGGGAGCTGTTTTTT. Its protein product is CASRPGTESTGELFF.

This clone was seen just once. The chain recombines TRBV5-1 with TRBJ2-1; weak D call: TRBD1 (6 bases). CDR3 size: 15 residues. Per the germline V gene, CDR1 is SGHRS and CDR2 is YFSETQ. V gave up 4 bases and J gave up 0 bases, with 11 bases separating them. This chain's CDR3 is CASSPGHHSYNEQFF. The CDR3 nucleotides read TGCGCCAGCAGCCCGGGACACCACTCCTACAATGAGCAGTTCTTC.

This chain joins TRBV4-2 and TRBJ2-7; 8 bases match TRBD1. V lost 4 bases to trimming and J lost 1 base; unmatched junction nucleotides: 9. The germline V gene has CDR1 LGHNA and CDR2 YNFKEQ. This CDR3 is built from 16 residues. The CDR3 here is CASSPSGQGASYEQYF. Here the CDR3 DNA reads TGTGCCAGCAGCCCAAGTGGACAGGGCGCATCCTACGAGCAGTACTTC.

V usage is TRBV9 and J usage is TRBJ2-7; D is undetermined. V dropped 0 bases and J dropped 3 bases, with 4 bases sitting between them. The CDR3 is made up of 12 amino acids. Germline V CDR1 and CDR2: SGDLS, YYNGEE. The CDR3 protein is CASSVAYYEQYF. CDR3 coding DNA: TGTGCCAGCAGCGTAGCCTACTACGAGCAGTACTTC. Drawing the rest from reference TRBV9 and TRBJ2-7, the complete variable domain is DSGVTQTPKHLITATGQRVTLRCSPRSGDLSVYWYQQSLDQGLQFLIQYYNGEERAKGNILERFSAQQFPDLHSELNLSSLELGDSALYFCASSVAYYEQYFGPGTRLTVT.

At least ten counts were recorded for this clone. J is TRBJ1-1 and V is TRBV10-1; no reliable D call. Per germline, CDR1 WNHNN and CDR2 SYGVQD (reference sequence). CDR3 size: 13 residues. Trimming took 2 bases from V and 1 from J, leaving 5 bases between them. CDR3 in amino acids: CASSEDGNTEAFF. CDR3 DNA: TGCGCCAGCAGTGAGGACGGGAACACTGAAGCTTTCTTT.

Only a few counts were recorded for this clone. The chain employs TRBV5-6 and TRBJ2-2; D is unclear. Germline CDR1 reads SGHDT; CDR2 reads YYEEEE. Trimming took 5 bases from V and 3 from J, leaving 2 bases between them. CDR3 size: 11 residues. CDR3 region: CASSYTGELFF. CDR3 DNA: TGTGCCAGCAGTTACACCGGGGAGCTGTTTTTT.

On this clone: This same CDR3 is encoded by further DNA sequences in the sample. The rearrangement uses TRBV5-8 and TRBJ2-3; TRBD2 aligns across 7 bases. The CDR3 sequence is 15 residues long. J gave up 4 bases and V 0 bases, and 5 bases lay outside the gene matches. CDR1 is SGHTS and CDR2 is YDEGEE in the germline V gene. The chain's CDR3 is CASSLAGGSPDTQYF. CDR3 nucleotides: TGTGCCAGCAGCTTGGCAGGCGGGAGTCCAGATACGCAGTATTTT.

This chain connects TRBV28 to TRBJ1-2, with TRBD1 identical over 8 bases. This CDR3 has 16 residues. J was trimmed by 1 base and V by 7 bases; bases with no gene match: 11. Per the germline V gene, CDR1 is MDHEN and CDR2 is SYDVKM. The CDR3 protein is CASTQPPGQDNYGYTF. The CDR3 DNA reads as TGTGCCAGCACACAGCCCCCGGGACAGGATAACTATGGCTACACCTTC.

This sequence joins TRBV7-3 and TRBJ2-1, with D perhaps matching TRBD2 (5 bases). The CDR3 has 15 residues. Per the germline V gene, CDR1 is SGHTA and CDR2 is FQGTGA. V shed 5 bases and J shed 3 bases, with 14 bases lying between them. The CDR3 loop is CASSHKTGLYNEQFF. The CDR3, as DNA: TGTGCCAGCAGCCATAAAACTGGACTCTACAATGAGCAGTTCTTC.

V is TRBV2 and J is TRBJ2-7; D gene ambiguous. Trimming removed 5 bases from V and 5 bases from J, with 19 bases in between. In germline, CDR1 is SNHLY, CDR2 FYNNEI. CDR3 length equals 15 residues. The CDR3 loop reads CASSSPPAPLNEQYF. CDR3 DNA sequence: TGTGCCAGCAGTTCCCCCCCAGCACCGCTTAACGAGCAGTACTTC.

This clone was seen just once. The CDR3 coding sequence is TGCGCCAGCAGCTTGGGATGGGGAACCGAGCAGTACTTC. Translating it yields CASSLGWGTEQYF. The V call is TRBV5-1, the J call TRBJ2-7; D is uncertain. The CDR3 is made up of 13 amino acids. In germline, CDR1 is SGHRS, CDR2 YFSETQ. V lost 0 bases to trimming and J lost 6 bases, with 10 bases between them.

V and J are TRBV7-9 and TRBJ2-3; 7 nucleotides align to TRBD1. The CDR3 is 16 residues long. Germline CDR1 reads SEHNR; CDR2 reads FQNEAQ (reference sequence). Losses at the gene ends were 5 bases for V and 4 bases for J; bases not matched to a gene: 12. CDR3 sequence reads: CASSTGTDGWSDTQYF. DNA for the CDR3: TGTGCCAGCAGCACCGGGACAGATGGGTGGTCAGATACGCAGTATTTT.

CDR3 bases: TGTGCCAGCCAAGCTTATCCGGGACAGGGGGCCGGAGGGACTGAAGCTTTCTTT. Protein: CASQAYPGQGAGGTEAFF. This chain links TRBV25-1 with TRBJ1-1; 12 bases fit TRBD1. The V gene end was trimmed by 8 bases and the J gene end by 5 bases; junction bases not matched to a gene: 18. The CDR3 sequence is 18 residues long. Germline CDR1 and CDR2: MGHDK and SYGVNS.

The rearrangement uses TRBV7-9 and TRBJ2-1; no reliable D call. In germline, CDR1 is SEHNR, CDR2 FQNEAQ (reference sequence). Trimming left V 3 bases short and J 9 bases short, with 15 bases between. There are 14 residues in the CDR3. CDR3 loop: CASSFNPPVGEQFF. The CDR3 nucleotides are TGTGCCAGCAGCTTTAATCCTCCCGTCGGTGAGCAGTTCTTC.

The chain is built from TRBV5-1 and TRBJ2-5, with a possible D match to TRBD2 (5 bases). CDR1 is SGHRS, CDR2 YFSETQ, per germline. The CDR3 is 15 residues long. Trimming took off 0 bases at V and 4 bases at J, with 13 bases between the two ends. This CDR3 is CASSLGLGGRETQYF. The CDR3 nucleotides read TGCGCCAGCAGCTTGGGGCTAGGAGGTCGAGAGACCCAGTACTTC.

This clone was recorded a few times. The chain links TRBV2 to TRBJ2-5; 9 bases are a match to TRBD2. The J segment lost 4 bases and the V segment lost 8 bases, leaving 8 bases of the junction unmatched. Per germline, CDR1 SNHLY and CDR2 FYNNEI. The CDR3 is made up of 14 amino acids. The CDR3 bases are TGTGCCAGCGTCCCACTAGCGGGTGGAGAGACCCAGTACTTC. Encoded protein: CASVPLAGGETQYF.

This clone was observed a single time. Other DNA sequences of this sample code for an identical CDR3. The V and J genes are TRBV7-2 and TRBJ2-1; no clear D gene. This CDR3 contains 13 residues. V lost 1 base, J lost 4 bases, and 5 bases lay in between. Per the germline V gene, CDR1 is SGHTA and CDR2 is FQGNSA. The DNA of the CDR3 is TGTGCCAGCAGCTTAGGGGCTTACAATGAGCAGTTCTTC. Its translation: CASSLGAYNEQFF.

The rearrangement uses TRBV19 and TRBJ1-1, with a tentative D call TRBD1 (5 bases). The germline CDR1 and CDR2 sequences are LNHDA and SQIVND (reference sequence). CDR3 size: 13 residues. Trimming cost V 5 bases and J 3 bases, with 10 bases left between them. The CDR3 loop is CASSPQGHTEAFF. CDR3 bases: TGTGCCAGTAGTCCTCAGGGTCACACTGAAGCTTTCTTT. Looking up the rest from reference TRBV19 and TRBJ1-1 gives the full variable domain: DGGITQSPKYLFRKEGQNVTLSCEQNLNHDAMYWYRQDPGQGLRLIYYSQIVNDFQKGDIAEGYSVSREKKESFPLTVTSAQKNPTAFYLCASSPQGHTEAFFGQGTRLTVV.

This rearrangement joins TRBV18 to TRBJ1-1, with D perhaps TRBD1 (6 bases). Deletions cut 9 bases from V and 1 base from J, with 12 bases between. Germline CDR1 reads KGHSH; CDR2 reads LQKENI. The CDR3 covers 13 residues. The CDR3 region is CASRWGRNTEAFF. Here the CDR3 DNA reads TGTGCCAGTCGCTGGGGGCGGAACACTGAAGCTTTCTTT.